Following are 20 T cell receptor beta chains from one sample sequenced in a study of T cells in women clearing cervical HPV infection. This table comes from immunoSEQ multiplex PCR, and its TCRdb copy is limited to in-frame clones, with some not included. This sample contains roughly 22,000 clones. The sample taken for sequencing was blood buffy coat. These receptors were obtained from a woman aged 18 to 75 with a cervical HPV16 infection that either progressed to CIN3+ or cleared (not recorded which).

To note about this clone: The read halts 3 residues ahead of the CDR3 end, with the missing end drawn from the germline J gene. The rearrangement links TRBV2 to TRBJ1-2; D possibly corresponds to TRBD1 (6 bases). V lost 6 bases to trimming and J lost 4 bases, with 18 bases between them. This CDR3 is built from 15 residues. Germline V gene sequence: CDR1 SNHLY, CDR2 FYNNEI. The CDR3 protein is CASREGGAGPYGYTF. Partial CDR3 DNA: TGTGCCAGCAGGGAGGGGGGGGCAGGGCCCTATGGC.

CDR3 DNA, as far as it was read: TGCGCCAGCAGCCAATTTCAGACAGGGGTGGGGTCCTACGAG. Protein product: CASSQFQTGVGSYE. The CDR3 reads in full as CASSQFQTGVGSYEQYF. The genes are TRBV4-1 and TRBJ2-7, with 8 bases identical to TRBD1. The CDR3 end falls 3 residues outside the read, so it is completed with the germline J gene. The germline V gene encodes CDR1 MGHRA and CDR2 YSYEKL. J lost 1 base, V lost 2 bases, and 10 bases had no gene match. The CDR3 has 17 residues.

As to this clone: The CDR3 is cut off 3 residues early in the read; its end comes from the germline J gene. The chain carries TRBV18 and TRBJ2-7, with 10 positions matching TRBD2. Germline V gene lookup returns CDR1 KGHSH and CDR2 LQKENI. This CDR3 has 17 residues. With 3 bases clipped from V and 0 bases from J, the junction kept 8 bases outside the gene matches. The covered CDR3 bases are TGTGCCAGCTCACCGCGGAATAGCGGGGGGAGCTCCTACGAG. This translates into CASSPRNSGGSSYE. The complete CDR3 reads CASSPRNSGGSSYEQYF.

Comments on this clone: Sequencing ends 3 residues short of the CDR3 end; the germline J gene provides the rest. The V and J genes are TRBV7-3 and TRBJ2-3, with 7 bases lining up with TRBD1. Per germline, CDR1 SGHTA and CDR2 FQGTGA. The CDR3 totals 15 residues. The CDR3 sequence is CASSSGQSYQETQYF. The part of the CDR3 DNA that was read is TGTGCCAGCAGCTCGGGACAGTCTTACCAAGAGACG.

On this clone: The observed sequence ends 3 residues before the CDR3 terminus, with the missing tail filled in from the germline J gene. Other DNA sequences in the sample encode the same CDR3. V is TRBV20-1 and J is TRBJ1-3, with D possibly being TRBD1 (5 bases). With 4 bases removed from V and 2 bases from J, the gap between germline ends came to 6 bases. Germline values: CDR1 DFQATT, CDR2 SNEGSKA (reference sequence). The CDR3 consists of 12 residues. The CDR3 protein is CSAMDTGNTIYF. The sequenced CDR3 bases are TGCAGTGCTATGGACACTGGAAACACC.

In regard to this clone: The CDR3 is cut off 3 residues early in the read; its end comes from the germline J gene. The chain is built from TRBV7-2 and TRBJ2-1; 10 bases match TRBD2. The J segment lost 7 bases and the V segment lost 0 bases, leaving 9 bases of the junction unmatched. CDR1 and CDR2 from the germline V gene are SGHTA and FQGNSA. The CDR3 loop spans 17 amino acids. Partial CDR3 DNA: TGTGCCAGCAGCTTAGCGCCGAGCGGGGGGGCCCTAAATGAG. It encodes CASSLAPSGGALNE. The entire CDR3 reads CASSLAPSGGALNEQFF.

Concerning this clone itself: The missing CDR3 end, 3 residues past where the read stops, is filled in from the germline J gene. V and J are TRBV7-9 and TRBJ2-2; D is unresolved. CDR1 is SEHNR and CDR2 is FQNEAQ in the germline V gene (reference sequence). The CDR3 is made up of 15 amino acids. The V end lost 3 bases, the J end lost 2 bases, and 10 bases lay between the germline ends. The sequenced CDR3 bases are TGTGCCAGCAGCTTCCGAGGCCTTAACACCGGGGAG. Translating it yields CASSFRGLNTGE. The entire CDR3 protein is CASSFRGLNTGELFF. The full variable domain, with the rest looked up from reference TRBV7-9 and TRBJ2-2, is DTGVSQNPRHKITKRGQNVTFRCDPISEHNRLYWYRQTLGQGPEFLTYFQNEAQLEKSRLLSDRFSAERPKGSFSTLEIQRTEQGDSAMYLCASSFRGLNTGELFFGEGSRLTVL.

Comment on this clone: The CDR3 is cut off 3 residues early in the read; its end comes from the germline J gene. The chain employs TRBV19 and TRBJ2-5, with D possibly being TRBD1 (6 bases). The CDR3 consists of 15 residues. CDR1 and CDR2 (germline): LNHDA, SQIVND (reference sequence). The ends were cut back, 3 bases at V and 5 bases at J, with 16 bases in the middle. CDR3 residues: CASSIRHERGETQYF. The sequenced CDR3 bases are TGTGCCAGTAGTATTCGTCACGAGAGGGGGGAGACC.

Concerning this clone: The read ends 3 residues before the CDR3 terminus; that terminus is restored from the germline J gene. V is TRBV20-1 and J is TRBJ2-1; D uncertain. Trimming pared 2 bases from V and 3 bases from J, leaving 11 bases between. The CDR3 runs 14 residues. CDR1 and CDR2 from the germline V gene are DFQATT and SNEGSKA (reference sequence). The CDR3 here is CSARWWRSYNEQFF. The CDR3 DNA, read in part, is TGCAGTGCTAGATGGTGGCGGAGCTACAATGAG.

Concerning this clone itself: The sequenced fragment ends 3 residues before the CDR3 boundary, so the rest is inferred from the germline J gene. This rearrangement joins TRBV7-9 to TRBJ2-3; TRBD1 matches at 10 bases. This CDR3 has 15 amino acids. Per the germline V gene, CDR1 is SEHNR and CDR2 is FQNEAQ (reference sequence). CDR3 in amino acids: CASSSSTGGYETQYF. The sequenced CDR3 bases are TGTGCCAGCAGCTCTTCGACAGGGGGCTACGAGACG.

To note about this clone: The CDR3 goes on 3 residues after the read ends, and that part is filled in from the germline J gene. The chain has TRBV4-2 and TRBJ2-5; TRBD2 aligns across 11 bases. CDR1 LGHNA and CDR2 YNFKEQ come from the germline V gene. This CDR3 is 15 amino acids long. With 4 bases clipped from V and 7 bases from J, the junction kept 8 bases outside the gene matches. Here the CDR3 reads CASSPGLADKGTQYF. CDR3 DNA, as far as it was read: TGTGCCAGCAGCCCGGGACTAGCGGATAAGGGGACC.

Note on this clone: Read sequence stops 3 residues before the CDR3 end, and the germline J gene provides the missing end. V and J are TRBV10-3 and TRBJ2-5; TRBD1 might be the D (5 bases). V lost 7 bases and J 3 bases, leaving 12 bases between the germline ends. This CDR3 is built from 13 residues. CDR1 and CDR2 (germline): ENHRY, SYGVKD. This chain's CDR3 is CAIMSGMEETQYF. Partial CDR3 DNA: TGTGCCATCATGTCAGGGATGGAAGAGACC.

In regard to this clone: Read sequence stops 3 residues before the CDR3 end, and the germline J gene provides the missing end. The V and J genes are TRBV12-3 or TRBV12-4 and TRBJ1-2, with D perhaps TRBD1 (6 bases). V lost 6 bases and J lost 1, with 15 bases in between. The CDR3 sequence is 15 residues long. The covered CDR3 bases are TGTGCCAGCAGCTCCCCCGCCAGGGGTAACTATGGC. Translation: CASSSPARGNYG. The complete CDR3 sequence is CASSSPARGNYGYTF.

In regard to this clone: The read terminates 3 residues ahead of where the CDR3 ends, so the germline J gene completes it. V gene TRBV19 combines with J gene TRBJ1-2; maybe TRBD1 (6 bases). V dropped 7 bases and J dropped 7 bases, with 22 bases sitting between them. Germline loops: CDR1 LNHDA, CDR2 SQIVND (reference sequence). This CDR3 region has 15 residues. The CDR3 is CASIPGPGVIGGYTF. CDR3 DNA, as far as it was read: TGTGCCAGTATTCCTGGGCCAGGGGTAATAGGTGGC.

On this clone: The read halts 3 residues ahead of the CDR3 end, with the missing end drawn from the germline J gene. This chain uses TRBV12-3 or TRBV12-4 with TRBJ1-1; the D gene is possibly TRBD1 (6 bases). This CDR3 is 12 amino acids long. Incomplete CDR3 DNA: TGTGCCAGCAGTTTTGTAGGGGGTCGG. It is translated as CASSFVGGR. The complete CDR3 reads CASSFVGGRAFF.

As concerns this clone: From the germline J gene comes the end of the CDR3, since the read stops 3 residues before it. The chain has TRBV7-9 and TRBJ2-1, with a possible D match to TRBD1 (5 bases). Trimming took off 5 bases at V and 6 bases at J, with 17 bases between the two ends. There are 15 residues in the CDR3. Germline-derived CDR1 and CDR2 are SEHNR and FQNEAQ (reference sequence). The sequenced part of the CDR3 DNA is TGTGCCAGCAGCCGAACCTTAAGCAGGGCCAATGAG. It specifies CASSRTLSRANE. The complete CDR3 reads CASSRTLSRANEQFF.

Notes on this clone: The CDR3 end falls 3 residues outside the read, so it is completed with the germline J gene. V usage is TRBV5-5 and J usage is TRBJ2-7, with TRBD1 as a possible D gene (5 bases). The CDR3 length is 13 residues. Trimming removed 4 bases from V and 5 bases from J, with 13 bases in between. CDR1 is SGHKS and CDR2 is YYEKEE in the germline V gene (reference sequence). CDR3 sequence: CASSIQGSHEQYF. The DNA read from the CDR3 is TGTGCCAGCAGCATTCAGGGTAGCCACGAG.

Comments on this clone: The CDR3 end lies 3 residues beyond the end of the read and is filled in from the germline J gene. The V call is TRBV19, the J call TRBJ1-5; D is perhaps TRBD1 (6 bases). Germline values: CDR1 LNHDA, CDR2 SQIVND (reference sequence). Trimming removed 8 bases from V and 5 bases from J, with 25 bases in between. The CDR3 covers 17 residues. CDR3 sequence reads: CASGDEFWQGRDQPQHF. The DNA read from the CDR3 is TGTGCCAGTGGTGACGAGTTTTGGCAGGGGCGTGATCAGCCC.

The covered CDR3 bases are TGTGCCAGCAGCGTCACCCCGACAGGGAATGGC. This translates into CASSVTPTGNG. The entire CDR3 protein is CASSVTPTGNGYTF. This sequence joins TRBV6-4 and TRBJ1-2; 7 bases match TRBD1. The read is 3 residues too short to cover the CDR3 end, so that end is filled in from the germline J gene. V lost 6 bases, J lost 6 bases, and 10 bases stayed unmatched. CDR1 and CDR2 (germline): MRHNA, SNTAGT. The CDR3 covers 14 residues.

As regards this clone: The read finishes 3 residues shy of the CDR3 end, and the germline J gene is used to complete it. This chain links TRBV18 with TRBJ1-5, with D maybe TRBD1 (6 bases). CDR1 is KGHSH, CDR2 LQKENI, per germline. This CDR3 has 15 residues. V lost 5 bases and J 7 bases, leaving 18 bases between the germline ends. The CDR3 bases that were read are TGTGCCAGCTCATACACGGGGGGCGCGGAACAGCCC. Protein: CASSYTGGAEQP. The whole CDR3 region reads CASSYTGGAEQPQHF.